These 29 T cell receptor beta chains were all obtained from the same sample, sequenced in a study of T-cell reconstitution after alpha-beta-depleted transplantation in children. The TCRbeta library incorporated unique molecular identifiers. TCRdb used MiXCR to reprocess the PCR reads, holding one entry per CDR3 protein. The data show about 580,000 distinct CDR3 sequences, with approximately 30% seen just once and 35% to 40% held by the top ten. Sample: PBMCs, taken before TCRalphabeta/CD19-depleted stem cell transplant. These TCRs come from a boy younger than two with Wiskott-Aldrich syndrome, due to receive a stem cell transplant.

The V call is TRBV12-3 or TRBV12-4, the J call TRBJ2-2; 7 bases agree with TRBD1. The CDR3 runs to 14 residues. V gave up 8 bases and J gave up 4 bases; unmatched junction bases: 7. The CDR3 region is CASCGDSGTGELFF. DNA for the CDR3: TGTGCCAGCTGTGGGGACAGTGGCACCGGGGAGCTGTTTTTT.

The chain couples TRBV2 to TRBJ2-1; 9 bases line up with TRBD2. Looked up from germline, CDR1 is SNHLY and CDR2 is FYNNEI. The ends lost 1 base at V and 8 bases at J; junction bases unmatched: 6. The CDR3 totals 15 residues. The CDR3 sequence is CASSEVAGGEDEQFF. CDR3 DNA sequence: TGTGCCAGCAGTGAAGTCGCGGGAGGGGAGGATGAGCAGTTCTTC.

This sequence joins TRBV28 and TRBJ2-5; D perhaps matches TRBD1 (7 bases). Trimming took off 5 bases at V and 3 bases at J, with 13 bases between the two ends. CDR1 is MDHEN and CDR2 is SYDVKM in the germline V gene. CDR3 length: 14 residues. The chain's CDR3 is CASSQGGTKETQYF. DNA of the CDR3: TGTGCCAGCAGTCAGGGGGGCACCAAAGAGACCCAGTACTTC. The full variable domain, with the rest looked up from reference TRBV28 and TRBJ2-5, is DVKVTQSSRYLVKRTGEKVFLECVQDMDHENMFWYRQDPGLGLRLIYFSYDVKMKEKGDIPEGYSVSREKKERFSLILESASTNQTSMYLCASSQGGTKETQYFGPGTRLLVL.

This clonotype showed up just a few times. This rearrangement joins TRBV7-2 to TRBJ2-1, with D tentatively TRBD1 or TRBD2 (5 bases each). The CDR3 has 13 amino acids. V gave up 5 bases and J gave up 7 bases, with 12 bases separating them. Germline lookup yields CDR1 SGHTA and CDR2 FQGNSA. The CDR3 sequence: CASSMGPPNEQFF. CDR3 bases: TGTGCCAGCAGCATGGGACCCCCAAATGAGCAGTTCTTC.

The chain links TRBV12-3 or TRBV12-4 to TRBJ1-1, with D possibly TRBD1 on 6 matching bases. The CDR3 is made up of 16 amino acids. Trimming took 4 bases from V and 8 from J, leaving 23 bases between them. The CDR3 DNA is TGTGCCAGCAGTTCCAAATACAGGGACATTAGGCAGGAAGCTTTCTTT. It specifies CASSSKYRDIRQEAFF.

The rearrangement uses TRBV19 and TRBJ1-2; D gene ambiguous. The CDR3 runs 16 residues. The germline V gene has CDR1 LNHDA and CDR2 SQIVND (reference sequence). V was pared by 6 bases and J by 3 bases, with 20 bases between. DNA for the CDR3: TGTGCCAGTAGGTACGGGAAGCGCCGCGGTGACTATGGCTACACCTTC. This codes for CASRYGKRRGDYGYTF. Full variable domain (outside the CDR3, taken from reference TRBV19 and TRBJ1-2): DGGITQSPKYLFRKEGQNVTLSCEQNLNHDAMYWYRQDPGQGLRLIYYSQIVNDFQKGDIAEGYSVSREKKESFPLTVTSAQKNPTAFYLCASRYGKRRGDYGYTFGSGTRLTVV.

The rearrangement links TRBV5-1 to TRBJ2-5; TRBD1 aligns across 9 bases. This CDR3 is built from 16 residues. After removal of 1 base from V and 2 bases from J, the junction contained 6 bases not matched to a gene. Germline CDR1 reads SGHRS; CDR2 reads YFSETQ. Here the CDR3 reads CASSLLPTGGQETQYF. The CDR3 region has the DNA TGCGCCAGCAGCTTGTTACCGACAGGGGGGCAAGAGACCCAGTACTTC.

The rearrangement joins TRBV3-1 to TRBJ2-5; the D is unclear. CDR1 is LGHDT, CDR2 YNNKEL, per germline (reference sequence). The CDR3 totals 15 residues. V lost 4 bases and J lost 0, with 12 bases in between. Here the CDR3 DNA reads TGTGCCAGCAGCCGCCGTAGGCCCCACCAAGAGACCCAGTACTTC. Translated, it gives CASSRRRPHQETQYF.

The gene calls are TRBV29-1 and TRBJ2-7, with D uncertain. CDR1 is SQVTM, CDR2 ANQGSEA, per germline. V lost 3 bases to trimming and J lost 4 bases, with 10 bases between them. This CDR3 region has 12 residues. In DNA, the CDR3 is TGCAGCGTTGATGGCGCAGGATACGAGCAGTACTTC. Translated, it gives CSVDGAGYEQYF.

As DNA, the CDR3 is TGTGCCAGCAGCCAAGCCCCTAGCGCCAGTTCGGAGACCCAGTACTTC. Protein sequence: CASSQAPSASSETQYF. This chain links TRBV4-2 with TRBJ2-5; possibly TRBD2 for D (6 bases). Per germline, CDR1 LGHNA and CDR2 YNFKEQ. The V end was cut by 1 base, the J end by 5 bases, with 17 bases between. This CDR3 contains 16 residues.

This clonotype was picked up a small number of times. The chain uses TRBV11-1 and TRBJ2-3; 10 bases align to TRBD2. The CDR3 covers 14 residues. Germline V gene lookup returns CDR1 SGHAT and CDR2 FQDESV (reference sequence). Losses at the gene ends were 5 bases for V and 4 bases for J; bases not matched to a gene: 3. The CDR3 DNA sequence: TGTGCCAGCAGCGGTAGCGGGAGGCCAGATACGCAGTATTTT. Protein product: CASSGSGRPDTQYF.

This clonotype was observed a handful of times. The rearrangement uses TRBV29-1 and TRBJ2-5, with a possible D match to TRBD2 (5 bases). The CDR3 is made up of 10 amino acids. Germline CDR1 reads SQVTM; CDR2 reads ANQGSEA. V lost 5 bases and J 4 bases, leaving 5 bases between the germline ends. The CDR3 DNA reads TGCAGCGTTCTAGCAGAGACCCAGTACTTC. Protein product: CSVLAETQYF.

There are a few counts of this clonotype. The chain recombines TRBV10-2 with TRBJ2-7; 11 bases are shared with TRBD2. Looked up from germline, CDR1 is WSHSY and CDR2 is SAAADI. This CDR3 spans 14 amino acids. Losses at the gene ends were 5 bases for V and 6 bases for J; bases not matched to a gene: 6. The chain's CDR3 is CASSRTSGSPEQYF. The CDR3 DNA reads TGCGCCAGCAGTCGGACTAGCGGGTCCCCCGAGCAGTACTTC.

There are a few counts of this clonotype. The chain recombines TRBV5-1 with TRBJ2-4; D unresolved. CDR3 length: 14 residues. Trimming left V 0 bases short and J 9 bases short, with 13 bases between. Germline values: CDR1 SGHRS, CDR2 YFSETQ. The CDR3 sequence: CASSLGLAETIQYF. CDR3 nucleotides: TGCGCCAGCAGCTTGGGATTGGCGGAGACCATTCAGTACTTC.

The V gene is TRBV5-5, the J gene TRBJ1-2, with TRBD1 matching 7 bases. This CDR3 spans 15 amino acids. The junction had 4 bases not matched to a gene; V was cut back by 0 bases and J by 2 bases. CDR1 and CDR2 (germline): SGHKS, YYEKEE (reference sequence). In nucleotides, the CDR3 is TGTGCCAGCAGCTTGGGGGGGACAGCCAACTATGGCTACACCTTC. Translation: CASSLGGTANYGYTF.

This rearrangement joins TRBV5-1 to TRBJ2-1; 8 nucleotides align to TRBD2. This CDR3 is built from 15 residues. Germline CDR1 SGHRS, CDR2 YFSETQ. With 5 bases clipped from V and 3 bases from J, the junction kept 7 bases outside the gene matches. In nucleotides, the CDR3 is TGCGCCAGCAGACTGTTAGCGGGGATCTACAATGAGCAGTTCTTC. Its translation is CASRLLAGIYNEQFF.

This clonotype has more than one count but fewer than ten. This chain joins TRBV12-3 or TRBV12-4 and TRBJ2-1; D is ambiguous. The CDR3 runs 12 residues. V shed 5 bases and J shed 10 bases, with 12 bases lying between them. The CDR3 DNA reads as TGTGCCAGCAGTATCCTCCTGTGGGAGCAGTTCTTC. Amino acid sequence: CASSILLWEQFF.

The CDR3 nucleotides are TGTGCCAGCAGCCAAGAACCCAGGGGCAGTGGCGAGCAGTTCTTC. It codes for CASSQEPRGSGEQFF. The chain combines TRBV3-1 with TRBJ2-1; tentative D call: TRBD1 (6 bases). The CDR3 extends over 15 amino acids. Germline V gene data show CDR1 as LGHDT and CDR2 as YNNKEL (reference sequence). V was trimmed by 0 bases and J by 10 bases, leaving 16 bases between them.

The chain links TRBV20-1 to TRBJ1-2, with 9 bases matching TRBD1. The junction had 8 bases not matched to a gene; V was cut back by 1 base and J by 8 bases. The length of the CDR3 is 14 residues. The V gene's germline CDR1 is DFQATT and CDR2 SNEGSKA (reference sequence). The CDR3 DNA is TGCAGTGCTAGAGGGGGTAACAGGGGGCGCGGCTACACCTTC. Residues: CSARGGNRGRGYTF.

This chain joins TRBV4-2 and TRBJ1-5, with 11 nucleotides matching TRBD1. CDR3 length: 15 amino acids. Germline loops: CDR1 LGHNA, CDR2 YNFKEQ. Germline trimming cut 0 bases from V and 5 bases from J; bases unmatched to any gene: 0. CDR3 amino acids: CASSQEGQGDQPQHF. The CDR3 DNA follows: TGTGCCAGCAGCCAAGAGGGACAGGGGGATCAGCCCCAGCATTTT.

This chain joins TRBV10-3 and TRBJ2-5; 8 bases are a match to TRBD2. CDR1 ENHRY and CDR2 SYGVKD come from the germline V gene. The CDR3 totals 15 residues. The V gene end was trimmed by 6 bases and the J gene end by 2 bases; junction bases not matched to a gene: 8. The CDR3 protein is CAISPGVAGQETQYF. The CDR3 DNA follows: TGTGCCATCAGCCCCGGGGTAGCGGGACAAGAGACCCAGTACTTC.

This clonotype was seen only a few times. The genes are TRBV29-1 and TRBJ2-1; D perhaps matches TRBD1 (6 bases). The CDR3 consists of 15 residues. V gave up 3 bases and J gave up 0 bases, with 12 bases separating them. Germline lookup yields CDR1 SQVTM and CDR2 ANQGSEA. CDR3 region: CSVDPTGFSYNEQFF. The CDR3 nucleotides are TGCAGCGTTGACCCCACAGGGTTCTCCTACAATGAGCAGTTCTTC.

This clonotype was seen a few times. This chain links TRBV20-1 with TRBJ2-1; 11 bases match TRBD2. The CDR3 contains 16 residues. Germline V CDR1 and CDR2: DFQATT, SNEGSKA (reference sequence). V gave up 4 bases and J gave up 0 bases; unmatched junction bases: 5. This CDR3 is CSATTSGASSYNEQFF. The CDR3 DNA is TGCAGTGCTACGACTAGCGGGGCCAGCTCCTACAATGAGCAGTTCTTC.

This clonotype was counted at least ten times. The V call is TRBV15, the J call TRBJ2-2, with TRBD2 matching 8 bases. J was trimmed by 2 bases and V by 0 bases; bases with no gene match: 5. Germline CDR1 is LNHNV and CDR2 is YYDKDF (reference sequence). The CDR3 totals 17 residues. The DNA for the CDR3 is TGTGCCACCAGCAGAGATGGGGCGGGAGGAAACACCGGGGAGCTGTTTTTT. Translating gives CATSRDGAGGNTGELFF.

This clonotype was observed a few times. The V gene is TRBV5-5, the J gene TRBJ1-5; D ambiguous. The CDR3 loop spans 14 amino acids. The germline CDR1 and CDR2 sequences are SGHKS and YYEKEE (reference sequence). V lost 5 bases, J lost 2 bases, and 11 bases lay in between. The CDR3 coding sequence is TGTGCCAGCAGTGGCCAGCCAGGCAATCAGCCCCAGCATTTT. It encodes CASSGQPGNQPQHF.

The J gene is TRBJ2-3, the V gene TRBV5-1; 9 bases are a match to TRBD2. The CDR3 is 16 residues long. Germline CDR1 SGHRS, CDR2 YFSETQ. V was clipped by 3 bases and J by 0 bases; unmatched bases: 5. CDR3 sequence: CASSSTSGISTDTQYF. CDR3 sequence (DNA): TGCGCCAGCAGCTCGACTAGCGGTATCAGCACAGATACGCAGTATTTT.

The J gene is TRBJ2-1, the V gene TRBV12-3 or TRBV12-4, with D perhaps matching TRBD1 (6 bases). The CDR3 is made up of 16 amino acids. V shed 5 bases and J shed 5 bases, with 19 bases lying between them. The CDR3 is CASSPRWGRSNNEQFF. The CDR3 DNA is TGTGCCAGCAGTCCCCGTTGGGGGCGTTCAAACAATGAGCAGTTCTTC.

This clonotype was seen only a few times. The conserved final phenylalanine or tryptophan is absent from the CDR3, which likely points to a read error. No DNA is shown, since the ends of the CDR3 on it are uncertain; the CDR3 is the one TCRdb lists. The chain links TRBV6-7 to TRBJ2-3; no check of the table's D call, TRBD1, against the DNA was made. TRBV6-7 is reported as an ORF; its role is uncertain. A total of 11 residues make up the CDR3, ends included. The CDR3 is CASSYSRTGIG.

The chain combines TRBV7-6 with TRBJ2-1; D not resolved. Germline lookup yields CDR1 SGHVS and CDR2 FNYEAQ. V was cut by 1 base and J by 3 bases, with 13 bases left in between. The CDR3 sequence is 16 residues long. The DNA of the CDR3 is TGTGCCAGCAGCTTAGTTGCCCGCAACGGCTACAATGAGCAGTTCTTC. It codes for CASSLVARNGYNEQFF.